Listed here is a single T cell receptor (beta chain). This clonotype has a count of ten or more. The antigen it recognizes is unknown. Per-base quality was not reported, and no clone a single base away is much larger than it. Library preparation was by 5' RACE. The listed sequencing device is NextSeq 500. Unique molecular identifiers were attached to individual cDNA molecules in the TCR library protocol so that sequencing error and PCR bias could be corrected. Sequencing covered both TCR alpha and beta chains, and within each sample the abundances of alpha and beta sequences were tightly co-correlated. For the original study's pipeline: Decombinator V4 was used to annotate the V gene, J gene and CDR3 of the TCR sequences. Expanded TCRs were defined as changing significantly between any two time points under a Poisson model with p below 0.0001. Abundances of TCRs were expressed as counts per million after normalisation to the total number of TCRs sequenced in each sample. TRAV1-2 paired with TRAJ12, TRAJ20 or TRAJ33 defined MAIT TCRs, while TRAV10 paired with TRAJ18 defined iNKT TCRs. A search of VDJdb, accessed on 1 November 2021, was run for TCRs annotated to CMV, EBV and SARS-CoV-2, with TCRs annotated for multiple antigens excluded. Starting from the raw public reads, TCRdb applied fastp trimming at Q25, assembled clones with MiXCR and retained in-frame beta chains. Rows matching on CDR3 protein sequence are summarized as one entry with the most common DNA and genes. TCRdb, not the authors, supplied the V and J calls. This sample comprises 25,000 to 35,000 distinct CDR3 sequences, just under 3% of them detected only once. The ten most abundant clones make up roughly 0.7% of the sample.

The entry originates in a study of early T cells in non-severe SARS-CoV-2 infection listed by TCRdb under 2021. With respect to the entire study: TCR sequencing used bulk RNA from unsorted whole blood, so alpha and beta chains could not be paired.

Counted from cysteine to phenylalanine, this CDR3 has 16 amino acids. This entry keeps only the CDR3 DNA: 48 bases, framed from base 1. CDR1 and CDR2 are drawn from the germline V gene: SGHTA, FQGNSA. The junction shows trimming of 5 bases on V and 4 bases on J, and the gene matches do not reach 9 bases of it. General findings and caveats noted by the study authors: VDJdb matching was skewed toward anti-spike CD8 responses and likely underestimated virus-specific expansions, missing private and CD4 specificities.

Set within a cohort of healthcare workers in London, UK, this nested case-control study involved weekly PCR testing of nasopharyngeal swabs along with blood sampling. Healthcare workers were recruited during the week of the UK lockdown, between 23 and 31 March 2020, and followed weekly for up to roughly 16 weeks. The TCR comes from an adult who was a healthcare worker with PCR-confirmed SARS-CoV-2 infection or an uninfected control (not recorded which). What was sequenced was whole blood. The sequence links TRBV7-2 to TRBJ2-5, with 11 central nucleotides matching TRBD2. The CDR3 loop reads CASSTSGGPDGETQYF. The DNA reads as follows: TGTGCCAGCAGCACTAGCGGGGGCCCCGACGGAGAGACCCAGTACTTC.